What follows is one T cell receptor beta chain and its context. The time point is: patch test 3, about 24 weeks after DPC sensitization. Noted treatment: therapeutic diphenylcyclopropenone sensitization with weekly scalp DPC. The entry originates in a study of human T cells and chemical hapten exposure. MiXCR was run by TCRdb on the RACE reads, yielding one entry per CDR3 protein. The sample holds roughly 130,000 distinct CDR3 sequences, about 11% seen once. V lost 0 bases to trimming and J lost 4 bases, with 12 bases between them. There are 15 residues in the CDR3. The germline CDR1 and CDR2 sequences are MNHEY and SMNVEV (reference sequence).

This material consisted of whole blood, taken in connection with sensitization to the hapten diphenylcyclopropenone (DPC). This clonotype originated in a woman in her fifties or sixties with alopecia areata. Some clones in this sample may be carry-over from other donors' samples. The chain employs TRBV27 and TRBJ1-2, with D perhaps matching TRBD1 (5 bases). The CDR3 DNA is TGTGCCAGCAGTTTATCGGGGCAGGGTCCCTATGGCTACACCTTC. Encoded protein: CASSLSGQGPYGYTF.